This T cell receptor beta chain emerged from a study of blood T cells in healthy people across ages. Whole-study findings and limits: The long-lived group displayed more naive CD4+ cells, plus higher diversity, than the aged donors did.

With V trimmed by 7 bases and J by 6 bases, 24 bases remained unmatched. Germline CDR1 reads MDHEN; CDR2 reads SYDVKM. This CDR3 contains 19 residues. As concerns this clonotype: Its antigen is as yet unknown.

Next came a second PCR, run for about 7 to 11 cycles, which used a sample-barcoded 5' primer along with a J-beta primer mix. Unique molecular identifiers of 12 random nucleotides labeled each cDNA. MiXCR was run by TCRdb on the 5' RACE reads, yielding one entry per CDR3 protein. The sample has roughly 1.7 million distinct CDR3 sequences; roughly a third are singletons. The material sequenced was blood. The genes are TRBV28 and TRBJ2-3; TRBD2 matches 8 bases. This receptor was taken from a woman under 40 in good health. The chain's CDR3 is CASNPKSGLAGPRADTQYF. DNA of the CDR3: TGTGCCAGCAACCCTAAGTCCGGGCTAGCGGGCCCTCGGGCGGATACGCAGTATTTT.